This entry is about one T cell receptor beta chain. No antigen is known for it. This CDR3 spans 15 amino acids. A CD45RO-CCR7+CD27+CD95- profile was what naive CD8+ T cells displayed. The libraries of TRB cDNA were prepared using 5' RACE with UMI labels. TCRdb reprocessed the 5' RACE reads; each CDR3 protein has one entry and no DNA is given. The sample data list over 70,000 distinct CDR3 sequences. This sample is part of a study of CXCR3-negative and CXCR3-positive naive CD8 T cells. Findings and limits, study-wide: TRB CDR3s of CXCR3-positive naive cells were more hydrophobic than those of CXCR3-negative naive cells. For memory CD8+ cells diversity was much lower, but both naive subsets had comparably high diversity.

Material: naive CXCR3+ CD8+ T cells from blood. The subset was: CD45RO-CCR7+CD27+CD95- naive CD8+ T cells expressing CXCR3 (TNR3+). This TCR derives from a human donor in good health. Some clones in this sample may be carry-over from other donors' samples. The chain is built from TRBV21-1 and TRBJ2-5. TRBV21-1 is tagged as a pseudogene. CDR3 region: CASSKAAALEQTQYF.